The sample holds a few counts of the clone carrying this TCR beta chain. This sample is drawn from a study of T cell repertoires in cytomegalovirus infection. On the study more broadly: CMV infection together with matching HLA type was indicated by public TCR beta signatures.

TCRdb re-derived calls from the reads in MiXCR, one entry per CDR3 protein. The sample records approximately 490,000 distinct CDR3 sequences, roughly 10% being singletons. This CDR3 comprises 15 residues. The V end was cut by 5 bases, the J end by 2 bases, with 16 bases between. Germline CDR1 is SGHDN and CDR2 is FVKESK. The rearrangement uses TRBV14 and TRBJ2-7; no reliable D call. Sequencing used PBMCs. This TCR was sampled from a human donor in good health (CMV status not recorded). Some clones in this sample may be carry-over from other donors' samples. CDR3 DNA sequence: TGTGCCAGCAGCGGCCGGGTGGTCGGCCCCTACGAGCAGTACTTC. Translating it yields CASSGRVVGPYEQYF.